Listed below are T cell receptor beta chains from one sample, sequenced in a study of a mutant IDH1 vaccine in newly diagnosed glioma. Method: immunoSEQ multiplex PCR; TCRdb's copy keeps in-frame clones and lacks some. The sample includes about 54,000 clones, roughly 80% of them seen just once. Sequences were derived from PBMCs, sampled from a glioma patient treated with radiotherapy, temozolomide or both. The receptors here all came from a man aged 18 to 30 with glioma. CDR3s include the opening cysteine and the closing phenylalanine or tryptophan. The D gene is left open where the match is weak. The size entry is marked missing in some rows and otherwise reads once, few, many or a size class.

DNA: TGTGCCATCAGTAGGACAGGGGAGAAAGAAAAACTGTTTTTT; CDR3: CAISRTGEKEKLFF; size: .; V: TRBV10-3; D: TRBD1; J: TRBJ1-4
DNA: TGCGCCAGCAGGCCGGGGGCGGGCGAGCAGTACTTC; CDR3: CASRPGAGEQYF; size: .; V: TRBV5-1; D: .; J: TRBJ2-7
DNA: TGTGCCAGCAGCGTAGGTCTAGCGGGGGCCTACACCGGGGAGCTGTTTTTT; CDR3: CASSVGLAGAYTGELFF; size: .; V: TRBV11-2; D: TRBD2; J: TRBJ2-2
DNA: TGCGCCAGCAGCCAAGTAGTGACAGGCCCCCCATCCCTCCACTTT; CDR3: CASSQVVTGPPSLHF; size: few; V: TRBV4-1; D: .; J: TRBJ1-6
DNA: TGCGCCAGCAGCCAGCGGCTGGGACAGGGGGGGGAAAAACTGTTTTTT; CDR3: CASSQRLGQGGEKLFF; size: .; V: TRBV4-3; D: TRBD1; J: TRBJ1-4
DNA: TGTGCCAGCAGAGGAGACAGGAACACCGGGGAGCTGTTTTTT; CDR3: CASRGDRNTGELFF; size: .; V: TRBV6-6; D: .; J: TRBJ2-2
DNA: TGTGCCAGCAGCCAAGAGGGAGCAGGGGTCCTCTCGGAAGCTTTCTTT; CDR3: CASSQEGAGVLSEAFF; size: .; V: TRBV4-2; D: .; J: TRBJ1-1
DNA: TGTGCTAGCAGCTTAGCCCCGTACTACGAGCAGTACTTC; CDR3: CASSLAPYYEQYF; size: medium-sized; V: TRBV7-7; D: .; J: TRBJ2-7
DNA: TGCGCCAGCAGCCAGTCCGGGGGCGCGTCTGGGGCCAACGTCCTGACTTTC; CDR3: CASSQSGGASGANVLTF; size: .; V: TRBV4-3; D: .; J: TRBJ2-6
DNA: TGTGCCAGCAGCCGGCCAGGGATTTCACCCCTCCACTTT; CDR3: CASSRPGISPLHF; size: .; V: TRBV5-4; D: .; J: TRBJ1-6
DNA: TGTGCCAGCAGCTTGTCAAGAGCCGGCCGGACAGGGTTCAAAAACATTCAGTACTTC; CDR3: CASSLSRAGRTGFKNIQYF; size: .; V: TRBV5-5; D: TRBD1; J: TRBJ2-4
DNA: TGCGCCGGGGGACAGCGAAACACCGGGGAGCTGTTTTTT; CDR3: CAGGQRNTGELFF; size: .; V: TRBV10-1; D: TRBD1; J: TRBJ2-2
DNA: TGTGCCTGGAGTGAGGCAGGGGACTATGGCTACACCTTC; CDR3: CAWSEAGDYGYTF; size: .; V: TRBV30; D: .; J: TRBJ1-2
DNA: TGTGCCAGCAGCTTAATTCTAGCGGGAGGCTACGAGCAGTACTTC; CDR3: CASSLILAGGYEQYF; size: .; V: TRBV7-2; D: TRBD2; J: TRBJ2-7
DNA: TGCGCCAGCAGCCAAGATCAGCGGGATACCAATCAGCCCCAGCATTTT; CDR3: CASSQDQRDTNQPQHF; size: .; V: TRBV4-3; D: .; J: TRBJ1-5